This TCR beta chain was documented in a study of cytomegalovirus exposure and HLA in healthy donors. Germline V gene lookup returns CDR1 SGHNT and CDR2 YYREEE (reference sequence). Losses at the gene ends were 4 bases for V and 5 bases for J; bases not matched to a gene: 5. This CDR3 is built from 14 residues. There are a few counts of this clone. This PCR relied on a set of 60 Vbeta primers and 13 Jbeta primers. Clones were read by immunoSEQ multiplex PCR, and TCRdb kept only the in-frame ones, dropping some. The table lists 150,000 to 200,000 clones, 70% to 80% of them singletons, with 14% in the top ten.

The chain has TRBV5-4 and TRBJ1-4, with 7 bases lining up with TRBD1. The TCR comes from a woman in her forties in good health and CMV-seronegative. The sample comprised PBMCs. DNA for the CDR3: TGTGCCAGCAGCACAGGGGTTACGAATGAAAAACTGTTTTTT. Protein product: CASSTGVTNEKLFF. The whole variable domain, remainder taken from reference TRBV5-4 and TRBJ1-4, is ETGVTQSPTHLIKTRGQQVTLRCSSQSGHNTVSWYQQALGQGPQFIFQYYREEENGRGNFPPRFSGLQFPNYSSELNVNALELDDSALYLCASSTGVTNEKLFFGSGTQLSVL.